In this sample, the clone carrying this T cell receptor beta chain turned up a few times. Its target is not known. These data are taken from a study of identical twins. General study findings and limits: The study based its conclusions on cross-sectional statistical analysis and did not follow the same donors.

MiXCR was run by TCRdb on the 5' RACE reads, yielding one entry per CDR3 protein. The sample has 470,000 or so distinct CDR3 sequences, 24% seen once. Trimming cost V 0 bases and J 4 bases; bases outside gene matches: 3. Per germline, CDR1 SGHRS and CDR2 YFSETQ. The CDR3 contains 16 residues. The same data also went into a second study, on T cells expressing NK-cell markers. Per that study: An anti-gamma-delta TCR antibody was added in several experiments. It restricted sorting to alpha-beta TCR-expressing T cells.

The V call is TRBV5-1, the J call TRBJ2-1; 11 nucleotides align to TRBD2. The origin of this receptor is a woman aged 18-29 years in good health. Input material: CD4+ T cells sorted from blood. The DNA of the CDR3 is TGCGCCAGCAGCTTGGCCGCTAGCGGGGGGTACAATGAGCAGTTCTTC. This codes for CASSLAASGGYNEQFF.